Shown below are 23 T cell receptor beta chains from a single sample sequenced in a study of T-cell reconstitution after alpha-beta-depleted transplantation in children. Unique molecular identifiers were incorporated into the prepared TCRbeta library. TCRdb reprocessed the PCR reads with MiXCR, giving one entry per CDR3 protein. The profile shows 250,000 to 400,000 distinct CDR3 sequences, approximately 23% of them singletons. This specimen was PBMCs, mostly from graft donor cells, taken 180 days after TCRalphabeta/CD19-depleted stem cell transplant. The receptor set was obtained from a male patient younger than 18 who had a stem cell transplant for acute lymphoblastic leukemia, so the T cells may come from the graft donor.

Only a few counts were recorded for this clonotype. J is TRBJ1-6 and V is TRBV5-6, with D possibly being TRBD1 (5 bases). This CDR3 is 14 amino acids long. Germline V gene lookup returns CDR1 SGHDT and CDR2 YYEEEE. V was cut by 2 bases and J by 8 bases, with 11 bases left in between. CDR3 amino acids: CASSFRGRDSPLHF. In DNA form, the CDR3 reads TGTGCCAGCAGCTTTCGGGGCAGGGATTCACCCCTCCACTTT.

The V and J genes are TRBV5-1 and TRBJ2-7; a weak D match, TRBD2 (6 bases). Germline V gene lookup returns CDR1 SGHRS and CDR2 YFSETQ. The CDR3 has 14 amino acids. V dropped 2 bases and J dropped 3 bases, with 12 bases sitting between them. CDR3 DNA sequence: TGCGCCAGCAGCTTAAGGCAGGGAGGCTACGAGCAGTACTTC. Protein product: CASSLRQGGYEQYF.

Only a few counts were recorded for this clonotype. The rearrangement uses TRBV6-5 and TRBJ1-6, with a tentative D call TRBD1 (5 bases). This CDR3 has 13 amino acids. V was clipped by 2 bases and J by 7 bases, with 6 bases between them. Per the germline V gene, CDR1 is MNHEY and CDR2 is SVGAGI. In DNA, the CDR3 is TGTGCCAGCAGTTACCCAGGGAATTCACCCCTCCACTTT. Its protein is CASSYPGNSPLHF.

This chain joins TRBV7-2 and TRBJ2-4, with 9 nucleotides matching TRBD2. V shed 0 bases and J 7 bases; nucleotides not matched to a gene: 7. CDR1 and CDR2 from the germline V gene are SGHTA and FQGNSA. This CDR3 has 16 residues. The CDR3 region has the DNA TGTGCCAGCAGCTTAGCGTCTCTAGCGGGATATAACATTCAGTACTTC. It codes for CASSLASLAGYNIQYF.

There are a few counts of this clonotype. The chain carries TRBV10-3 and TRBJ1-1; TRBD1 matches 7 bases. V trimming: 0 bases; J trimming: 4 bases; junction bases outside the gene matches: 5. This CDR3 has 15 amino acids. Germline V CDR1 and CDR2: ENHRY, SYGVKD. The CDR3: CAISESTGVGTEAFF. As DNA, the CDR3 is TGTGCCATCAGTGAGTCAACAGGGGTTGGCACTGAAGCTTTCTTT.

This clonotype turned up a few times. J is TRBJ2-5 and V is TRBV29-1; no clear D. The CDR3 is 12 amino acids. CDR1 is SQVTM and CDR2 is ANQGSEA in the germline V gene. Between the trimmed V and J ends, which lost 6 bases and 4 bases, there was a span of 12 bases. Here the CDR3 DNA reads TGCAGCGTCGGCAACACGGGAGAGACCCAGTACTTC. This sequence encodes CSVGNTGETQYF.

This chain uses TRBV7-3 with TRBJ1-4; D is unclear. This CDR3 is built from 11 residues. Trimming removed 2 bases at V and 12 bases at J, with 7 bases between. From germline, CDR1 is SGHTA and CDR2 FQGTGA. The CDR3 loop is CASSLYEELFF. The DNA for the CDR3 is TGTGCCAGCAGCTTATATGAGGAACTGTTTTTT. The whole variable domain, filled in from reference TRBV7-3 and TRBJ1-4, reads GAGVSQTPSNKVTEKGKYVELRCDPISGHTALYWYRQSLGQGPEFLIYFQGTGAADDSGLPNDRFFAVRPEGSVSTLKIQRTERGDSAVYLCASSLYEELFFGSGTQLSVL.

This clonotype was observed a single time. The chain combines TRBV27 with TRBJ1-2, with a weak D call TRBD1 (5 bases). V shed 4 bases and J shed 8 bases, with 14 bases lying between them. Germline V gene data show CDR1 as MNHEY and CDR2 as SMNVEV (reference sequence). This CDR3 region has 13 residues. The CDR3, as DNA: TGTGCCAGCAGTTCTCAGGGAGTCCAGGGCTACACCTTC. It encodes CASSSQGVQGYTF.

This clonotype came up a few times. V gene TRBV6-5 combines with J gene TRBJ2-3, with TRBD2 as a possible D gene (6 bases). The CDR3 spans 15 residues. Looked up from germline, CDR1 is MNHEY and CDR2 is SVGAGI. V lost 0 bases and J lost 6, with 13 bases in between. The CDR3 protein is CASSYSSLGGDTQYF. In DNA form, the CDR3 reads TGTGCCAGCAGTTACTCGAGCCTTGGGGGGGATACGCAGTATTTT.

V gene TRBV4-1 combines with J gene TRBJ1-1, with D unclear. Germline CDR1 MGHRA, CDR2 YSYEKL. With 1 base removed from V and 0 bases from J, the gap between germline ends came to 21 bases. There are 19 residues in the CDR3. CDR3 amino acids: CASSQVLMRSMIMNTEAFF. Here the CDR3 DNA reads TGCGCCAGCAGCCAAGTCTTAATGCGATCGATGATAATGAACACTGAAGCTTTCTTT.

V usage is TRBV5-1 and J usage is TRBJ2-3, with a weak D call TRBD1 (5 bases). The germline gives CDR1 SGHRS, CDR2 YFSETQ. The CDR3 has 17 residues. Trimming left V 4 bases short and J 1 base short, with 19 bases between. CDR3 in amino acids: CASSANSRTLRTDTQYF. For the CDR3, the DNA is TGCGCCAGCAGCGCGAACTCCAGGACACTCCGCACAGATACGCAGTATTTT. Supplemented by reference TRBV5-1 and TRBJ2-3, the full variable domain reads KAGVTQTPRYLIKTRGQQVTLSCSPISGHRSVSWYQQTPGQGLQFLFEYFSETQRNKGNFPGRFSGRQFSNSRSEMNVSTLELGDSALYLCASSANSRTLRTDTQYFGPGTRLTVL.

The chain joins TRBV7-2 to TRBJ2-7; 11 bases align to TRBD2. The germline CDR1 and CDR2 sequences are SGHTA and FQGNSA. The CDR3 is 15 amino acids. V lost 5 bases and J lost 2; bases outside the gene matches: 5. The CDR3 DNA follows: TGTGCCAGCAGCAAGACTAGCGGGAAAACCTACGAGCAGTACTTC. Encoded protein: CASSKTSGKTYEQYF.

The V and J genes are TRBV5-6 and TRBJ2-5, with a weak D call TRBD2 (6 bases). Looked up from germline, CDR1 is SGHDT and CDR2 is YYEEEE. The CDR3 consists of 16 residues. V was trimmed by 5 bases and J by 4 bases, leaving 21 bases between them. The CDR3 DNA reads as TGTGCCAGCAGGACGGTTGGCGGGGCTTACTTAGAGACCCAGTACTTC. It encodes CASRTVGGAYLETQYF.

Only one count was recorded for this clonotype. The V gene is TRBV27, the J gene TRBJ1-5, with 8 positions matching TRBD1. The germline CDR1 and CDR2 sequences are MNHEY and SMNVEV (reference sequence). V lost 4 bases to trimming and J lost 3 bases; unmatched junction nucleotides: 5. The CDR3 loop spans 15 amino acids. The CDR3, as DNA: TGTGCCAGCAGTTCAATACAGGGGGTCAATCAGCCCCAGCATTTT. Its translation is CASSSIQGVNQPQHF.

The rearrangement links TRBV2 to TRBJ2-1; 14 nucleotides agree with TRBD2. The ends lost 6 bases at V and 4 bases at J; junction bases unmatched: 8. The CDR3 has 17 residues. From germline, CDR1 is SNHLY and CDR2 FYNNEI. The CDR3 loop reads CASRLGLAGGGYNEQFF. CDR3 DNA sequence: TGTGCCAGCAGGCTAGGACTAGCGGGAGGAGGTTACAATGAGCAGTTCTTC.

This chain links TRBV12-3 or TRBV12-4 with TRBJ2-1; 7 nucleotides line up with TRBD2. V shed 6 bases and J 2 bases; nucleotides not matched to a gene: 4. The CDR3 is made up of 14 amino acids. The CDR3: CASSGLVAYNEQFF. CDR3 sequence (DNA): TGTGCCAGCAGCGGACTAGTAGCCTACAATGAGCAGTTCTTC.

The chain links TRBV7-3 to TRBJ2-5; possible D gene TRBD2, 6 bases. CDR1 and CDR2 (germline): SGHTA, FQGTGA. V lost 5 bases and J 2 bases, leaving 12 bases between the germline ends. The CDR3 length is 14 residues. The CDR3 region is CASSAGRRQETQYF. CDR3 bases: TGTGCCAGCAGCGCGGGACGGAGACAAGAGACCCAGTACTTC.

V gene TRBV6-1 combines with J gene TRBJ1-1; TRBD1 matches 10 bases. Germline V gene data show CDR1 as MNHNS and CDR2 as SASEGT. Trimming at V came to 6 bases and at J to 5 bases, leaving 6 bases not matched to a gene. The CDR3 contains 14 residues. CDR3 residues: CASSLDRGKTEAFF. The CDR3 DNA reads as TGTGCCAGCAGCTTGGACAGGGGGAAGACTGAAGCTTTCTTT.

This clonotype was observed a handful of times. The chain links TRBV24-1 to TRBJ2-1; TRBD2 matches at 8 bases. Trimming removed 4 bases from V and 4 bases from J; junction bases left unmatched: 8. The length of the CDR3 is 16 residues. Germline V gene sequence: CDR1 KGHDR, CDR2 SFDVKD. CDR3 protein: CATSDFLAGFYNEQFF. In DNA form, the CDR3 reads TGTGCCACCAGTGACTTTCTAGCGGGTTTTTACAATGAGCAGTTCTTC.

V and J are TRBV29-1 and TRBJ2-1; 7 nucleotides line up with TRBD1. This CDR3 comprises 14 residues. CDR1 SQVTM and CDR2 ANQGSEA come from the germline V gene. Trimming took 4 bases from V and 3 from J; bases not matched to a gene: 6. The DNA of the CDR3 is TGCAGCGTTGTCCAGGGGACAGTCTACAATGAGCAGTTCTTC. It yields the protein CSVVQGTVYNEQFF.

At least ten counts were recorded for this clonotype. The chain recombines TRBV6-1 with TRBJ2-5; a possible D gene is TRBD2 (6 bases). The CDR3 is 13 amino acids. CDR1 MNHNS and CDR2 SASEGT come from the germline V gene. The V end lost 7 bases, the J end lost 1 base, and 10 bases lay between the germline ends. CDR3 loop: CASKGTFQETQYF. The CDR3 coding sequence is TGTGCCAGCAAGGGGACTTTCCAAGAGACCCAGTACTTC.

The rearrangement joins TRBV9 to TRBJ1-1; D is ambiguous. Per the germline V gene, CDR1 is SGDLS and CDR2 is YYNGEE. Trimming removed 0 bases at V and 4 bases at J, with 7 bases between. The CDR3 has 13 residues. In nucleotides, the CDR3 is TGTGCCAGCAGCGTAGGGGCGGGCACTGAAGCTTTCTTT. This sequence encodes CASSVGAGTEAFF.

The J gene is TRBJ2-7, the V gene TRBV20-1; D gene uncertain. The CDR3 totals 14 residues. Trimming pared 0 bases from V and 0 bases from J, leaving 9 bases between. Germline V gene data show CDR1 as DFQATT and CDR2 as SNEGSKA (reference sequence). CDR3 loop: CSARDPTASYEQYF. DNA of the CDR3: TGCAGTGCTAGAGATCCAACAGCCTCCTACGAGCAGTACTTC.